This TCR beta chain originates from a study of cytomegalovirus exposure and HLA in healthy donors. Regarding this clone: Its target is not known.

The CDR3 has 14 residues. The germline V and J ends were trimmed by 0 bases and 10 bases, with 12 bases remaining between them. Germline values: CDR1 MNHEY, CDR2 SVGAGI. The PCR was carried out with 60 Vbeta primers and 13 Jbeta primers. Libraries were prepared by immunoSEQ multiplex PCR; TCRdb keeps only in-frame clonotypes and omits some of them. The ten most abundant clones cover approximately 2% of a sample with about 58,000 clones. Study-wide results and caveats: Later work showed greater clonal expansion in HLA-associated TCR beta chains than in equally common others. Being indistinguishable, some V segments were excluded, TRBV6-2 and TRBV6-3 among them.

The gene calls are TRBV6-5 and TRBJ1-4; D is undetermined. This clonotype was obtained from a woman under 30 in good health and CMV-seronegative. The sequencing sample was made of PBMCs. For the CDR3, the DNA is TGTGCCAGCAGTTACTCCGGCCGAGACACAAAACTGTTTTTT. Its protein product is CASSYSGRDTKLFF.